This T cell receptor beta chain is from a study of post-analysis software for immune sequencing data. As for the study in general: Recorded disease courses covered relapsing-remitting, secondary progressive and progressive-relapsing multiple sclerosis. Some patients had no subtype annotation. Study-wide results and caveats: Patients used about 5 TRBV segments, including TRBV5-6, TRBV5-1 and TRBV20-1, more often than controls. Batch-matched samples strongly co-clustered by F measure. The study found significantly lower normalized Chao1 diversity in multiple sclerosis patients than in controls.

Germline V CDR1 and CDR2: DFQATT, SNEGSKA (reference sequence). Deletions cut 1 base from V and 7 bases from J, with 8 bases between. This CDR3 is built from 13 residues. In the case of this clonotype: What it binds is unknown.

TCR beta cDNA libraries included unique molecular identifiers. Once about 0.85 to 11 million T cells were used, hundreds of thousands of cDNA molecules resulted. Via MiXCR, TCRdb re-called the PCR reads, giving one row per CDR3 protein. The table records about 570,000 distinct CDR3 sequences, around 31% of them present only once. The chain uses TRBV20-1 and TRBJ1-6; TRBD1 is a possible D gene (5 bases). The source material was blood. The receptor was isolated from a girl aged 2 to 17 with multiple sclerosis. CDR3 sequence reads: CSARVGVNSPLHF. CDR3 coding DNA: TGCAGTGCTAGAGTGGGGGTGAATTCACCCCTCCACTTT.